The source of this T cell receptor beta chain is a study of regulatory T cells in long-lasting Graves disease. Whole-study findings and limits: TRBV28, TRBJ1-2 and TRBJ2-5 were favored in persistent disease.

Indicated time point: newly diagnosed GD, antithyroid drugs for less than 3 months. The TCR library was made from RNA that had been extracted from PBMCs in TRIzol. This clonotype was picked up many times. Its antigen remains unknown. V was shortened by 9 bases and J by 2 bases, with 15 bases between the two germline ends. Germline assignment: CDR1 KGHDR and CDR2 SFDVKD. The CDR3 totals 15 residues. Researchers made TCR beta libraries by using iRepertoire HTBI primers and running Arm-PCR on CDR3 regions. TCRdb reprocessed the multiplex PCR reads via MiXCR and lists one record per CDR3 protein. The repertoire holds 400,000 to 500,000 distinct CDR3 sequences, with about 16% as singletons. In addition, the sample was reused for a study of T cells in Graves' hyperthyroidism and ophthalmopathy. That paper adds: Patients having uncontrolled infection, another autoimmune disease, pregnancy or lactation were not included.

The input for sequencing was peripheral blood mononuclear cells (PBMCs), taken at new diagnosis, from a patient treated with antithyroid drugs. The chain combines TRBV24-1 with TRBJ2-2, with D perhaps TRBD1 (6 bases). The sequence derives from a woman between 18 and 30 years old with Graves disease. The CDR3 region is CATAPGTHNTGELFF. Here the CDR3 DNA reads TGTGCCACCGCGCCCGGGACACACAACACCGGGGAGCTGTTTTTT.